Shown below are 17 T cell receptor beta chains from a single sample sequenced in a study of T cell responses to AZD1222 COVID-19 vaccine. Measured with immunoSEQ multiplex PCR; TCRdb has only the in-frame clones, and not every one. Of roughly 97,000 clones listed, over 75% are singletons. Sample: peripheral blood, taken on day 0 of AZD1222 vaccination. These receptors all come from an adult in good health.

This chain links TRBV5-1 with TRBJ2-3; D perhaps matches TRBD2 (5 bases). V lost 4 bases, J lost 0 bases, and 18 bases lay in between. The CDR3 has 17 residues. Germline V gene sequence: CDR1 SGHRS, CDR2 YFSETQ. This CDR3 reads CASSLTTSTTSTDTQYF. Here the CDR3 DNA reads TGCGCCAGCAGCCTTACCACTAGTACGACTAGCACAGATACGCAGTATTTT.

The chain combines TRBV24-1 with TRBJ2-3; D call uncertain. The CDR3 loop spans 11 amino acids. Looked up from germline, CDR1 is KGHDR and CDR2 is SFDVKD. V dropped 6 bases and J dropped 7 bases, with 7 bases sitting between them. CDR3 coding DNA: TGTGCCACCAGTAGAGAGTATACGCAGTATTTT. Translation gives CATSREYTQYF.

V usage is TRBV10-2 and J usage is TRBJ1-2; TRBD1 might be the D (6 bases). Trimming cost V 4 bases and J 5 bases, with 23 bases left between them. This CDR3 has 17 residues. Germline V gene data show CDR1 as WSHSY and CDR2 as SAAADI. The CDR3 loop reads CASSVLGAGIGSYGYTF. The CDR3 nucleotides read TGCGCCAGCAGTGTTTTGGGGGCCGGCATAGGTTCTTATGGCTACACCTTC.

The V and J genes are TRBV9 and TRBJ2-7, with a possible D match to TRBD2 (5 bases). The CDR3 extends over 14 amino acids. The ends were cut back, 0 bases at V and 0 bases at J, with 7 bases in the middle. Germline CDR1 is SGDLS and CDR2 is YYNGEE. The CDR3 reads CASSVVGSSYEQYF. The CDR3 nucleotides read TGTGCCAGCAGCGTAGTGGGGAGCTCCTACGAGCAGTACTTC. The complete variable domain, with remaining parts taken from reference TRBV9 and TRBJ2-7, reads DSGVTQTPKHLITATGQRVTLRCSPRSGDLSVYWYQQSLDQGLQFLIQYYNGEERAKGNILERFSAQQFPDLHSELNLSSLELGDSALYFCASSVVGSSYEQYFGPGTRLTVT.

The rearrangement uses TRBV24-1 and TRBJ2-7; TRBD1 might be the D (6 bases). Trimming pared 3 bases from V and 2 bases from J, leaving 13 bases between. In germline, CDR1 is KGHDR, CDR2 SFDVKD. CDR3 length: 15 residues. In DNA, the CDR3 is TGTGCCACCAGTGATCCGGACAGCCGGACCTACGAGCAGTACTTC. Its translation is CATSDPDSRTYEQYF.

This clone was found once. J is TRBJ1-2 and V is TRBV21-1; no check of the table's D call, TRBD1, against the DNA was made. TRBV21-1 is annotated as a pseudogene. The CDR3 is 16 residues long. DNA of the CDR3: TGTGCCAGCAGCAAACGGACCGGGACAGGGGTCTATGGCTACACCTTC. Its translation: CASSKRTGTGVYGYTF.

The chain combines TRBV19 with TRBJ2-2; no firm D call. CDR1 LNHDA and CDR2 SQIVND come from the germline V gene (reference sequence). Trimming took off 8 bases at V and 0 bases at J, with 10 bases between the two ends. This CDR3 comprises 14 residues. CDR3 residues: CASLDVPNTGELFF. The DNA for the CDR3 is TGTGCCAGTCTCGACGTTCCGAACACCGGGGAGCTGTTTTTT. The full variable domain, rest sourced from reference TRBV19 and TRBJ2-2, is DGGITQSPKYLFRKEGQNVTLSCEQNLNHDAMYWYRQDPGQGLRLIYYSQIVNDFQKGDIAEGYSVSREKKESFPLTVTSAQKNPTAFYLCASLDVPNTGELFFGEGSRLTVL.

This chain joins TRBV28 and TRBJ1-6; D is unclear. Germline V lookup: CDR1 MDHEN, CDR2 SYDVKM. The CDR3 loop spans 15 amino acids. The V end was cut by 6 bases, the J end by 9 bases, with 18 bases between. As DNA, the CDR3 is TGTGCCAGCAGCGCTCTCGGGATGTTGTCTTCACCCCTCCACTTT. Translation: CASSALGMLSSPLHF.

This chain uses TRBV27 with TRBJ2-4, with a possible D match to TRBD2 (5 bases). Trimming cost V 8 bases and J 0 bases, with 17 bases left between them. The CDR3 extends over 16 amino acids. Germline CDR1 MNHEY, CDR2 SMNVEV (reference sequence). This CDR3 reads CASLSLKGLAKNIQYF. The CDR3 coding sequence is TGTGCCAGCCTTTCCCTTAAAGGACTAGCCAAAAACATTCAGTACTTC.

This chain joins TRBV28 and TRBJ1-5; D possibly corresponds to TRBD1 (5 bases). Germline V CDR1 and CDR2: MDHEN, SYDVKM. The length of the CDR3 is 16 residues. V was pared by 3 bases and J by 1 base, with 13 bases between. Here the CDR3 reads CASSFSSGRSNQPQHF. DNA of the CDR3: TGTGCCAGCAGTTTCTCATCGGGGCGCAGCAATCAGCCCCAGCATTTT.

CDR3 sequence: CASSLVVGAGYNEQFF. In nucleotides, the CDR3 is TGTGCCAGCAGCTTAGTAGTGGGAGCGGGATACAATGAGCAGTTCTTC. V usage is TRBV7-7 and J usage is TRBJ2-1; TRBD2 agrees at 7 bases. The CDR3 has 16 amino acids. Germline CDR1 and CDR2: SSHAT and FNYEAQ (reference sequence). Trimming took 1 base from V and 4 from J; bases not matched to a gene: 7.

The rearrangement joins TRBV9 to TRBJ1-2; D is unclear. Germline-derived CDR1 and CDR2 are SGDLS and YYNGEE. V gave up 0 bases and J gave up 8 bases, with 11 bases separating them. CDR3 length: 13 amino acids. CDR3 residues: CASSVGVADGYTF. CDR3 sequence (DNA): TGTGCCAGCAGCGTAGGGGTAGCCGACGGCTACACCTTC.

V usage is TRBV5-6 and J usage is TRBJ1-1, with D maybe TRBD1 (6 bases). The CDR3 length is 13 residues. The germline V gene has CDR1 SGHDT and CDR2 YYEEEE. V was clipped by 0 bases and J by 8 bases, with 11 bases between them. The CDR3 is CASSLARGREAFF. DNA for the CDR3: TGTGCCAGCAGCTTGGCCAGGGGCCGAGAAGCTTTCTTT.

This clone rates as large. The chain joins TRBV25-1 to TRBJ2-2; tentatively, D is TRBD1 or TRBD2 (5 bases each). In germline, CDR1 is MGHDK, CDR2 SYGVNS. Trimming left V 2 bases short and J 6 bases short, with 10 bases between. CDR3 length equals 14 residues. The CDR3 region is CASSESRDAGELFF. The CDR3 nucleotides are TGTGCCAGCAGTGAAAGCAGGGACGCCGGGGAGCTGTTTTTT. Together with reference TRBV25-1 and TRBJ2-2, the CDR3 gives the full variable domain: EADIYQTPRYLVIGTGKKITLECSQTMGHDKMYWYQQDPGMELHLIHYSYGVNSTEKGDLSSESTVSRIRTEHFPLTLESARPSHTSQYLCASSESRDAGELFFGEGSRLTVL.

The chain uses TRBV7-2 and TRBJ1-5; tentatively, D is TRBD1 (5 bases). The CDR3 loop spans 15 amino acids. Germline V gives CDR1 SGHTA, CDR2 FQGNSA. With 2 bases removed from V and 3 bases from J, the gap between germline ends came to 11 bases. The CDR3 spells CASSLFAGNNQPQHF. The CDR3 nucleotides read TGTGCCAGCAGCTTATTTGCAGGGAACAATCAGCCCCAGCATTTT.

The chain uses TRBV25-1 and TRBJ1-1; 10 bases match TRBD1. CDR1 is MGHDK and CDR2 is SYGVNS in the germline V gene. The CDR3 has 16 residues. With 3 bases clipped from V and 6 bases from J, the junction kept 10 bases outside the gene matches. The DNA of the CDR3 is TGTGCCAGCAGTGATATTCTGGGACAGGGGTTACCTGAAGCTTTCTTT. Protein: CASSDILGQGLPEAFF.

This chain uses TRBV5-1 with TRBJ2-3; D not resolved. The CDR3 totals 15 residues. Per germline, CDR1 SGHRS and CDR2 YFSETQ. Trimming cost V 0 bases and J 4 bases, with 12 bases left between them. DNA for the CDR3: TGCGCCAGCAGCTTGGTCGGCCCCAAGGCAGATACGCAGTATTTT. It codes for CASSLVGPKADTQYF.